This note documents a single T cell receptor beta chain sequence. The antigen remains unidentified. This sample is drawn from a study of graft-versus-host responses after intestinal transplantation. Study-level information: Anti-thymocyte globulin served as induction for all recipients, who then took tacrolimus and steroids for around 3 years.

Study-level findings and limits: Recipient marrow held GvH clones, some first seen in ileum or blood. Association was observed between peak circulating GvH clone levels and early post-transplant HvG declines.

Data came from immunoSEQ multiplex PCR; TCRdb stores just in-frame clones and leaves some out. The sample has 90,000 to 130,000 clones; approximately 93% are singletons. Germline V gene sequence: CDR1 SGHNT, CDR2 YYREEE (reference sequence). The CDR3 has 18 amino acids. Trimming left V 4 bases short and J 0 bases short, with 22 bases between. This TCR was recovered from a human donor who was the organ donor for an intestinal transplant. V usage is TRBV5-4 and J usage is TRBJ1-1; D possibly corresponds to TRBD1 (6 bases). The material sequenced was unstimulated CD8+ T cells sorted from spleen or lymph node cells, taken before transplant. CDR3 region: CASSPWRRTETLNTEAFF. CDR3 in DNA: TGTGCCAGCAGCCCCTGGAGGAGGACAGAGACACTGAACACTGAAGCTTTCTTT.